This T cell receptor beta chain was identified in a study of CD8 T cells in ankylosing spondylitis. Study-level points and caveats: Characteristic of ankylosing spondylitis blood, it appeared, was a TCR beta motif comprising eight highly homologous variants. The clones that were linked to disease were reported to be significantly enriched in matched synovial fluid samples from ankylosing spondylitis patients.

This clonotype was counted between two and nine times. Its antigen is unknown. Scientists made TCR beta libraries using quantitative 5'-RACE with molecular barcodes. TCRdb ran MiXCR on the 5' RACE reads and lists one entry per CDR3 protein. The table records more than 600,000 distinct CDR3 sequences, under 20% of them present only once. The length of the CDR3 is 15 residues. Germline loops: CDR1 KGHDR, CDR2 SFDVKD. The trim removed 10 bases at V and 6 bases at J, leaving 13 bases unmatched. Sample: blood, either unsorted or a sorted T cell fraction (not recorded which). This receptor was obtained from a male donor with ankylosing spondylitis. V gene TRBV24-1 combines with J gene TRBJ1-2, with 10 bases identical to TRBD1. CDR3 DNA sequence: TGTGCCACGTCTGAACCGGGACAGGGGATTAATGGCTACACCTTC. Translating gives CATSEPGQGINGYTF.